This TCR beta chain originates from a study of cytomegalovirus exposure and HLA in healthy donors. This clone was counted once. Its antigen is unidentified. Study findings and constraints: Common viral pathogens (according to a later analysis) appeared linked to several of the most significant clusters. A later analysis linked a missense variant in DCLRE1C to the trimming of TCR beta V and J genes.

In the PCR, 60 Vbeta and 13 Jbeta primers were used. Assay: immunoSEQ multiplex PCR; the TCRdb copy retains only in-frame clones and omits some. The sample lists tens of thousands of clones; 81% were seen once. The germline gives CDR1 SGHNT, CDR2 YYREEE (reference sequence). Trimming cost V 4 bases and J 2 bases, with 18 bases left between them. This CDR3 has 16 residues. The specimen was PBMCs. V gene TRBV5-4 combines with J gene TRBJ1-1; tentatively, D is TRBD1 (6 bases). This receptor was taken from a human donor in good health. The CDR3 here is CASSPKPGHQNTEAFF. CDR3 DNA sequence: TGTGCCAGCAGCCCCAAACCGGGACACCAAAACACTGAAGCTTTCTTT.